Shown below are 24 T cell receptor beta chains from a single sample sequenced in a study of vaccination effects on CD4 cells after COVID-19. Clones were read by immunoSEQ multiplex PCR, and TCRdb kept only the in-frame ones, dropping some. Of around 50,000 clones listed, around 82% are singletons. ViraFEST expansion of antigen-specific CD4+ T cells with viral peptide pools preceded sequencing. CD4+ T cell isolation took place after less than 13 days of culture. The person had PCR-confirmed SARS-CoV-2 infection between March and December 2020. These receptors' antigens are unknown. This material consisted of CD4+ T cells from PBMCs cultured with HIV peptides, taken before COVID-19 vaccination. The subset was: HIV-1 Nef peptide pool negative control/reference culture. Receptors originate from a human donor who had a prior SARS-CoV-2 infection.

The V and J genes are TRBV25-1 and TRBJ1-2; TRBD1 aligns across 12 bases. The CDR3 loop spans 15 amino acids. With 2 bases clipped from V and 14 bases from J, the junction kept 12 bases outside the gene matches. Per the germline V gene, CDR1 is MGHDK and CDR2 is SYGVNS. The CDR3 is CASSEGLGTGGSWTF. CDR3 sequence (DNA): TGTGCCAGCAGTGAAGGGTTGGGGACAGGGGGCAGTTGGACCTTC.

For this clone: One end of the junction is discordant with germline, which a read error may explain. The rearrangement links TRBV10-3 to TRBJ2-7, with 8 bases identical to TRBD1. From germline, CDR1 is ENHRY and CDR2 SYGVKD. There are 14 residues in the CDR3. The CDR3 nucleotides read TGTGCCATCAGTGACCGGGACAGGAGCTACGGGCAGTACTTC. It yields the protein CAISDRDRSYGQYF.

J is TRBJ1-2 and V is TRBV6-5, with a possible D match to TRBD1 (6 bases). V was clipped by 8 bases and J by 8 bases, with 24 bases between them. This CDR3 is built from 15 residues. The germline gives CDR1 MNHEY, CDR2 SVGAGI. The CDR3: CASSRNREYMMGYTF. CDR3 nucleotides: TGTGCCAGCTCACGAAACAGGGAGTATATGATGGGCTACACCTTC.

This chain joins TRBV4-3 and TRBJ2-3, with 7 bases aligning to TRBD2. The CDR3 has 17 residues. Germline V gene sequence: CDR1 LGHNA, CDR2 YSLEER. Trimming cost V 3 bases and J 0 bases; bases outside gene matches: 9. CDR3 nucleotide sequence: TGCGCCAGCAGCCACATGTTAGCGGGTTCTAGCACAGATACGCAGTATTTT. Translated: CASSHMLAGSSTDTQYF.

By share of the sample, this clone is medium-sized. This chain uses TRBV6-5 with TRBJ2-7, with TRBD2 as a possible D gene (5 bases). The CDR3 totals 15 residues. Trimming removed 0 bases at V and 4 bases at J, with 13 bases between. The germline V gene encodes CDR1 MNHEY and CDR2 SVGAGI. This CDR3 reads CASSYSGLSRYEQYF. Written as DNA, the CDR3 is TGTGCCAGCAGTTACTCCGGACTGTCGCGGTACGAGCAGTACTTC.

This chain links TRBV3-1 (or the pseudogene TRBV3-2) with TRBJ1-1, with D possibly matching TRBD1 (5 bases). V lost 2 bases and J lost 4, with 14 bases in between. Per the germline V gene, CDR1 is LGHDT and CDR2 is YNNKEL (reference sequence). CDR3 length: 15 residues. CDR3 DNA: TGTGCCAGCAGCCAAAGCGGGGCCCTGGGCACTGAAGCTTTCTTT. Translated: CASSQSGALGTEAFF.

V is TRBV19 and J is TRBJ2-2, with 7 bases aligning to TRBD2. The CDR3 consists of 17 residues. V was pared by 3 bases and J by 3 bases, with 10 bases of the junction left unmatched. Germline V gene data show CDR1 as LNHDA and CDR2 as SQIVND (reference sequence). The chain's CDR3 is CASSIYGGGGDTGELFF. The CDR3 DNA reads TGTGCCAGTAGTATCTATGGCGGGGGTGGTGACACCGGGGAGCTGTTTTTT.

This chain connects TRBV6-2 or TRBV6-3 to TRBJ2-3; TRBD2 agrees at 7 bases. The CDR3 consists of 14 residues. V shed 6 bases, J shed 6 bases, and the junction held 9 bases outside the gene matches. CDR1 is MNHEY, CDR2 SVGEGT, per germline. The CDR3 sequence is CASSRLVREDTQYF. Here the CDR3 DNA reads TGTGCCAGCAGCAGACTAGTGCGGGAGGATACGCAGTATTTT.

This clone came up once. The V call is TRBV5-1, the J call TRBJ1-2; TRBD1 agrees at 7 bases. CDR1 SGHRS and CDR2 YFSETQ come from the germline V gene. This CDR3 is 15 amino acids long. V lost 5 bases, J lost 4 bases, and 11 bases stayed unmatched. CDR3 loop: CASSYSQGGIYGYTF. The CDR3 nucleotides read TGCGCCAGCAGTTACAGCCAGGGGGGTATCTATGGCTACACCTTC.

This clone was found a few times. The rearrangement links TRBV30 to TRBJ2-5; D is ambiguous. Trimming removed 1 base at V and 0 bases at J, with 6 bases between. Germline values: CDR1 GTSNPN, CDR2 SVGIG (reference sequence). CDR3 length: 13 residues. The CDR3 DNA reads TGTGCCTGGAGTGGAGGCCACCAAGAGACCCAGTACTTC. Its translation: CAWSGGHQETQYF.

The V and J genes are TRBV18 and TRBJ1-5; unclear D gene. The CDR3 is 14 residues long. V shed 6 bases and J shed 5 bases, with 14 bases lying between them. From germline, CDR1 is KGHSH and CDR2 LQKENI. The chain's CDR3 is CASSPTLQDQPQHF. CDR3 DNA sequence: TGTGCCAGCTCGCCGACCCTGCAGGATCAGCCCCAGCATTTT.

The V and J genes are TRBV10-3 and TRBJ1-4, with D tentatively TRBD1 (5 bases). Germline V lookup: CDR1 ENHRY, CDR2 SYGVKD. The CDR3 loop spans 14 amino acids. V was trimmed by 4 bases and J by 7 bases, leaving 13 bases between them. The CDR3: CAISAGGASEKLFF. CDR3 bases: TGTGCCATCAGTGCTGGTGGGGCCAGTGAAAAACTGTTTTTT.

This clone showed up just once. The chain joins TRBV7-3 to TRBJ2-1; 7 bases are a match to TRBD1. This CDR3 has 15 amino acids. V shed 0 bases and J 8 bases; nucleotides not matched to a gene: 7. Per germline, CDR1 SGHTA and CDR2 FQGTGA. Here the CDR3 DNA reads TGTGCCAGCAGCTTAACGTCTGACAGGGTGGATGAGCAGTTCTTC. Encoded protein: CASSLTSDRVDEQFF.

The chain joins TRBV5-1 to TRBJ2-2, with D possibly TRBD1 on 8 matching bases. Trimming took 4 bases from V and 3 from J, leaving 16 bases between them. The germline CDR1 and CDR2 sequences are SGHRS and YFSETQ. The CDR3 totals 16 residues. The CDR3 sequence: CASSVRTGGDTGELFF. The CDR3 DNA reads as TGCGCCAGCAGCGTAAGAACAGGGGGGGACACCGGGGAGCTGTTTTTT.

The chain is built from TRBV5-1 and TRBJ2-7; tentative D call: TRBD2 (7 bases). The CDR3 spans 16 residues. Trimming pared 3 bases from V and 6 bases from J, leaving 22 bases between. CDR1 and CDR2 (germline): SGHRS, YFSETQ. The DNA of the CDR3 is TGCGCCAGCAGCTCCGTGGGGGGGCCGGTAAATATCGAGCAGTACTTC. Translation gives CASSSVGGPVNIEQYF.

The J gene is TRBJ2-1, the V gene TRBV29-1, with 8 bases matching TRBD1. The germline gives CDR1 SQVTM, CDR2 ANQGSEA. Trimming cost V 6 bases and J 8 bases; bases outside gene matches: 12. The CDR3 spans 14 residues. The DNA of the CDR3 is TGCAGCGTGCCTGACAGGGGTCCAGGGGATGAGCAGTTCTTC. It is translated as CSVPDRGPGDEQFF.

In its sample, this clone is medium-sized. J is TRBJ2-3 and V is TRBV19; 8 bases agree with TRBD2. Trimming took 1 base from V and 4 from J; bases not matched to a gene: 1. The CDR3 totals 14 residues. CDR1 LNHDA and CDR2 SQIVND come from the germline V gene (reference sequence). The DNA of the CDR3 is TGTGCCAGTAGTATAGGGACTAGCCCAGATACGCAGTATTTT. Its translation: CASSIGTSPDTQYF.

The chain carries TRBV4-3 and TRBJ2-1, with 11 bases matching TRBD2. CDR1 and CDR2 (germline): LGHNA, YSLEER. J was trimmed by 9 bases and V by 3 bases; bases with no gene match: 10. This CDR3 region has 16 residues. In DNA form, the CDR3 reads TGCGCCAGCAGCCAGAGACTAGCGGGACCGGGCGGTGAGCAGTTCTTC. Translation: CASSQRLAGPGGEQFF.

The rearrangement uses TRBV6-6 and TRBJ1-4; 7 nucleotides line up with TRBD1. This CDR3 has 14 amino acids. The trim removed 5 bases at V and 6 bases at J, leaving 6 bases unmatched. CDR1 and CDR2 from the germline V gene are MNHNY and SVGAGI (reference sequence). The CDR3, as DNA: TGTGCCAGCAGTCTCCCCGGGACAGATGAAAAACTGTTTTTT. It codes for CASSLPGTDEKLFF.

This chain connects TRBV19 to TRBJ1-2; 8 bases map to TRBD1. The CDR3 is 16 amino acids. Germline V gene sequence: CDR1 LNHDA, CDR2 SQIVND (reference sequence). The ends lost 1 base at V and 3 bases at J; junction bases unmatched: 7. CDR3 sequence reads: CASSIAGTGSYYGYTF. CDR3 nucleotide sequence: TGTGCCAGTAGTATAGCCGGGACAGGATCCTACTATGGCTACACCTTC.

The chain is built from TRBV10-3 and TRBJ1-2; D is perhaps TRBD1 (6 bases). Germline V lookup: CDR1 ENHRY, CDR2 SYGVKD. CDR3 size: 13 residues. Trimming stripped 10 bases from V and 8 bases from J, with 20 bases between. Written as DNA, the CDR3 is TGTGCCACCAACAGGGCGCAAGATCGGGGCTACACCTTC. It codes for CATNRAQDRGYTF.

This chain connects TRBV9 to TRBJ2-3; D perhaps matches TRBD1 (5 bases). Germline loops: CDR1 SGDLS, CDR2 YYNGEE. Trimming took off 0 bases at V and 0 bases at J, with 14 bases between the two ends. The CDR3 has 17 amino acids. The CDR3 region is CASSVEGGALSTDTQYF. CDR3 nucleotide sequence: TGTGCCAGCAGCGTAGAAGGTGGGGCCCTGAGCACAGATACGCAGTATTTT.

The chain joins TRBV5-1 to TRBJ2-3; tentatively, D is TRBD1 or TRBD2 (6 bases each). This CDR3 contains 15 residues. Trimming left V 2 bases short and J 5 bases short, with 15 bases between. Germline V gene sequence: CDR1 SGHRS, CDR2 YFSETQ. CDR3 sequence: CASSFDGGRGDTQYF. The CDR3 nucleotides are TGCGCCAGCAGCTTTGACGGGGGCCGCGGAGATACGCAGTATTTT.

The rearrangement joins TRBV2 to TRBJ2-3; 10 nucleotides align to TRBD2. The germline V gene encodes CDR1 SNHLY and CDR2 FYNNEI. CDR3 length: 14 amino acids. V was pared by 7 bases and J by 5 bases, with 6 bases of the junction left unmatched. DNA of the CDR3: TGTGCCAGCAATCTAGCGGGAGAGATAGATACGCAGTATTTT. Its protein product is CASNLAGEIDTQYF.